The text below deals with one TCR beta chain. The target antigen is unknown. This entry comes from a study of OX40 agonist ivuxolimab in advanced cancers. Study-level information: People in dose escalation had one of these cancers: hepatocellular carcinoma, melanoma, renal cell or head and neck cancer.

General study findings and limits: Doses of 0.1 to 3.0 mg/kg were accompanied by clonal expansion of CD4+ and CD8+ blood T cells by week 6.

The method was immunoSEQ multiplex PCR; TCRdb's version includes in-frame clones alone and lacks a portion of them. The data show about 79,000 clones, around 80% seen once. This TCR was sampled from an adult with an advanced solid tumor such as melanoma, head and neck, liver or kidney cancer. Specimen: CD4+ or CD8+ T cells sorted from blood, collected in a trial of the OX40 agonist ivuxolimab.

CDR3 DNA sequence: TGCAGTGCATGGGGACTTACCGAGCAGTACTTC. Residues: CSAWGLTEQYF. The genes are TRBV20-1 and TRBJ2-7; D may be TRBD2 (6 bases). This CDR3 spans 11 amino acids. V was trimmed by 6 bases and J by 6 bases, leaving 12 bases between them. In germline, CDR1 is DFQATT, CDR2 SNEGSKA (reference sequence).